Shown below are 32 T cell receptor beta chains from a single sample sequenced in a study of shared clonotypes between healthy human individuals. The table came from immunoSEQ multiplex PCR; TCRdb's copy has only in-frame clones and leaves some out. Of fewer than 600,000 clones in the sample, roughly three quarters were seen once. The sample comprised PBMCs. Source of these receptors: a woman in her thirties or forties in good health. Some clones in this sample may be carry-over from other donors' samples.

This clone was seen only once. The chain carries TRBV28 and TRBJ1-6, with a possible D match to TRBD1 (6 bases). V lost 4 bases to trimming and J lost 8 bases, with 12 bases between them. The CDR3 runs 14 residues. CDR1 and CDR2 (germline): MDHEN, SYDVKM. Here the CDR3 DNA reads TGTGCCAGCAGTTATACAGGGTACGATTCACCCCTCCACTTT. Residues: CASSYTGYDSPLHF.

This CDR3 reads CASSTHLNTEAFF. DNA for the CDR3: TGTGCCAGTAGTACCCACTTAAACACTGAAGCTTTCTTT. V gene TRBV19 combines with J gene TRBJ1-1; D ambiguous. Deletions cut 4 bases from V and 2 bases from J, with 8 bases between. Germline V CDR1 and CDR2: LNHDA, SQIVND (reference sequence). This CDR3 contains 13 residues.

The rearrangement links TRBV7-9 to TRBJ1-5, with 7 bases that match TRBD1. In germline, CDR1 is SEHNR, CDR2 FQNEAQ (reference sequence). The CDR3 consists of 14 residues. After removal of 4 bases from V and 5 bases from J, the junction contained 5 bases not matched to a gene. CDR3 sequence: CASSSDRSYQPQHF. The CDR3, as DNA: TGTGCCAGCAGCTCGGACAGGTCCTATCAGCCCCAGCATTTT.

Notes on this clone: A read error is the likely source, as a far larger clone sits one nucleotide away. The same CDR3 can be traced to other DNA sequences in this sample. The chain combines TRBV28 with TRBJ1-3; 8 nucleotides align to TRBD1. The length of the CDR3 is 15 residues. Germline V gene sequence: CDR1 MDHEN, CDR2 SYDVKM. The CDR3 bases are TGCGCCAGCAGTGACGGGACAGGACGTGGAAACACCATATATTTT. It codes for CASSDGTGRGNTIYF.

The rearrangement joins TRBV5-6 to TRBJ2-5; TRBD2 matches at 8 bases. V shed 4 bases, J shed 1 base, and the junction held 9 bases outside the gene matches. Looked up from germline, CDR1 is SGHDT and CDR2 is YYEEEE. The CDR3 consists of 16 residues. The CDR3: CASSPGGARVQETQYF. The CDR3 region has the DNA TGTGCCAGCAGCCCGGGGGGGGCGAGGGTCCAAGAGACCCAGTACTTC.

This chain uses TRBV30 with TRBJ2-5; possible D gene TRBD2, 6 bases. The CDR3 runs 13 residues. CDR1 is GTSNPN, CDR2 SVGIG, per germline (reference sequence). With 3 bases removed from V and 6 bases from J, the gap between germline ends came to 14 bases. CDR3 DNA sequence: TGTGCCTGGAGCGGGAGCGGCTTTAAGACCCAGTACTTC. Its protein product is CAWSGSGFKTQYF. The full variable domain, its missing parts supplied by reference TRBV30 and TRBJ2-5, is SQTIHQWPATLVQPVGSPLSLECTVEGTSNPNLYWYRQAAGRGLQLLFYSVGIGQISSEVPQNLSASRPQDRQFILSSKKLLLSDSGFYLCAWSGSGFKTQYFGPGTRLLVL.

The chain combines TRBV28 with TRBJ1-1; TRBD1 matches at 9 bases. J was trimmed by 0 bases and V by 5 bases; bases with no gene match: 7. The germline CDR1 and CDR2 sequences are MDHEN and SYDVKM. The CDR3 is 16 amino acids. The CDR3 DNA sequence: TGTGCCAGCAGTCCTTGGACAGGGGTTATGAACACTGAAGCTTTCTTT. It translates to CASSPWTGVMNTEAFF. Together with reference TRBV28 and TRBJ1-1, the CDR3 gives the full variable domain: DVKVTQSSRYLVKRTGEKVFLECVQDMDHENMFWYRQDPGLGLRLIYFSYDVKMKEKGDIPEGYSVSREKKERFSLILESASTNQTSMYLCASSPWTGVMNTEAFFGQGTRLTVV.

This clone came up a few times. V gene TRBV4-1 combines with J gene TRBJ2-4; TRBD2 matches at 12 bases. Losses at the gene ends were 0 bases for V and 0 bases for J; bases not matched to a gene: 6. CDR1 is MGHRA and CDR2 is YSYEKL in the germline V gene. The CDR3 has 19 amino acids. DNA for the CDR3: TGCGCCAGCAGCCAAGATCGGACTAGCGGGGACCTAGCCAAAAACATTCAGTACTTC. It specifies CASSQDRTSGDLAKNIQYF.

This clone was counted a single time. The chain couples TRBV7-2 to TRBJ2-1; 7 nucleotides line up with TRBD2. Per germline, CDR1 SGHTA and CDR2 FQGNSA. This CDR3 is 14 amino acids long. J was trimmed by 2 bases and V by 5 bases; bases with no gene match: 3. The CDR3 spells CASSHTSAYNEQFF. The CDR3 nucleotides are TGTGCCAGCAGCCACACTAGCGCCTACAATGAGCAGTTCTTC.

This clone appeared a single time. With a much larger clone just one base away, this may be a read error. This sequence joins TRBV5-4 and TRBJ2-7, with 7 positions matching TRBD2. The CDR3 runs 13 residues. V dropped 10 bases and J dropped 7; count of bases not matched to a gene: 14. Germline assignment: CDR1 SGHNT and CDR2 YYREEE (reference sequence). The CDR3 region has the DNA TGTGCCTGCACCGATGGGCTAGCGGCGGAGCAGTACTTC. Its protein is CACTDGLAAEQYF.

DNA of the CDR3: TGTGCCAGCTCAGGACTACAGGGATTTAACACTGAAGCTTTCTTT. Translated: CASSGLQGFNTEAFF. V usage is TRBV18 and J usage is TRBJ1-1, with D tentatively TRBD1 (6 bases). The CDR3 is 15 residues long. The germline V and J ends were trimmed by 5 bases and 2 bases, with 15 bases remaining between them. Per germline, CDR1 KGHSH and CDR2 LQKENI.

CDR3: CASSLSPNSNQPQHF. The CDR3 DNA follows: TGCGCCAGCAGCTTGTCACCAAATAGCAATCAGCCCCAGCATTTT. The chain carries TRBV5-1 and TRBJ1-5; D gene uncertain. There are 15 residues in the CDR3. Trimming removed 1 base at V and 0 bases at J, with 8 bases between. Germline CDR1 SGHRS, CDR2 YFSETQ.

The genes are TRBV2 and TRBJ1-1; tentative D call: TRBD1 (5 bases). V lost 7 bases and J 1 base, leaving 16 bases between the germline ends. The germline V gene has CDR1 SNHLY and CDR2 FYNNEI. The CDR3 loop spans 15 amino acids. This CDR3 is CASKPTTGRNTEAFF. The CDR3 DNA sequence: TGTGCCAGCAAGCCCACCACAGGACGGAACACTGAAGCTTTCTTT.

V gene TRBV9 combines with J gene TRBJ1-1, with a tentative D call TRBD1 (5 bases). CDR3 length: 13 amino acids. V was shortened by 4 bases and J by 5 bases, with 12 bases between the two germline ends. The V gene's germline CDR1 is SGDLS and CDR2 YYNGEE. This CDR3 is CASSSEGRTEAFF. CDR3 nucleotide sequence: TGTGCCAGCAGCTCCGAGGGGAGAACTGAAGCTTTCTTT.

About this clone: A junction end diverges from the germline sequence, so it may reflect a read error. This chain connects TRBV7-7 to TRBJ2-5; 13 bases match TRBD2. CDR1 and CDR2 from the germline V gene are SSHAT and FNYEAQ (reference sequence). This CDR3 contains 16 residues. The CDR3 DNA follows: TGTGCTAGCAGCCTCGGGACTAGCGGGACTGTGGAGACCCAGTACTTC. Protein product: CASSLGTSGTVETQYF.

The chain recombines TRBV7-9 with TRBJ2-7; no clear D gene. This CDR3 spans 13 amino acids. The V gene's germline CDR1 is SEHNR and CDR2 FQNEAQ (reference sequence). The V and J ends lost 1 base and 3 bases respectively, with 7 bases between them. The CDR3: CASSLVSFYEQYF. Here the CDR3 DNA reads TGTGCCAGCAGCTTAGTCAGCTTCTACGAGCAGTACTTC.

A remark on this clone: Different DNA sequences within this sample yield the same CDR3. The chain joins TRBV2 to TRBJ1-2, with unresolved D. CDR3 length: 14 amino acids. Between the trimmed V and J ends, which lost 3 bases and 0 bases, there was a span of 8 bases. Germline CDR1 is SNHLY and CDR2 is FYNNEI. CDR3 sequence (DNA): TGTGCCAGCAGTGACTCCCGCTCTAACTATGGCTACACCTTC. This gives the protein CASSDSRSNYGYTF.

The chain employs TRBV27 and TRBJ2-7, with TRBD2 matching 14 bases. Germline CDR1 reads MNHEY; CDR2 reads SMNVEV (reference sequence). This CDR3 is built from 15 residues. After removal of 5 bases from V and 5 bases from J, the junction contained 5 bases not matched to a gene. CDR3 region: CASSTGTSGRDEQYF. Written as DNA, the CDR3 is TGTGCCAGCAGTACCGGGACTAGCGGGAGAGACGAGCAGTACTTC.

Of note for this clone: This sample also contains other DNA sequences that code for the same CDR3. The rearrangement links TRBV5-1 to TRBJ2-5; possibly TRBD1 for D (6 bases). Trimming stripped 3 bases from V and 1 base from J, with 7 bases between. The germline V gene has CDR1 SGHRS and CDR2 YFSETQ. This CDR3 has 13 residues. As DNA, the CDR3 is TGCGCCAGCAGCTGGGACATCCAAGAGACCCAGTACTTC. Amino acid sequence: CASSWDIQETQYF. The whole variable domain, remainder taken from reference TRBV5-1 and TRBJ2-5, is KAGVTQTPRYLIKTRGQQVTLSCSPISGHRSVSWYQQTPGQGLQFLFEYFSETQRNKGNFPGRFSGRQFSNSRSEMNVSTLELGDSALYLCASSWDIQETQYFGPGTRLLVL.

The chain has TRBV28 and TRBJ2-6; weak D call: TRBD2 (6 bases). CDR1 is MDHEN, CDR2 SYDVKM, per germline. The V and J ends lost 9 bases and 0 bases respectively, with 15 bases between them. The CDR3 sequence is 16 residues long. DNA for the CDR3: TGTGCCAGTGGCGGGGAAACAGCCTCTGGGGCCAACGTCCTGACTTTC. This sequence encodes CASGGETASGANVLTF.

The chain combines TRBV4-3 with TRBJ2-2; D is perhaps TRBD1 (6 bases). Germline assignment: CDR1 LGHNA and CDR2 YSLEER. V lost 1 base and J 4 bases, leaving 10 bases between the germline ends. The CDR3 sequence is 15 residues long. In DNA, the CDR3 is TGCGCCAGCAGCCAAGTGAGGGGGATCACCGGGGAGCTGTTTTTT. Translated, it gives CASSQVRGITGELFF.

The chain employs TRBV5-1 and TRBJ2-7; 9 bases map to TRBD1. This CDR3 region has 15 residues. The germline V gene has CDR1 SGHRS and CDR2 YFSETQ. Trimming removed 3 bases from V and 2 bases from J; junction bases left unmatched: 6. The DNA for the CDR3 is TGCGCCAGCAGCTACCTACAGGGGGCCCCCTACGAGCAGTACTTC. Translated: CASSYLQGAPYEQYF.

Points on this clone: Other DNA sequences of this sample code for an identical CDR3. The genes are TRBV30 and TRBJ2-3; D is undetermined. Germline-derived CDR1 and CDR2 are GTSNPN and SVGIG (reference sequence). V was clipped by 3 bases and J by 2 bases, with 9 bases between them. The CDR3 is made up of 13 amino acids. Here the CDR3 reads CAWSLGYTDTQYF. In nucleotides, the CDR3 is TGTGCCTGGAGCCTAGGATACACAGATACGCAGTATTTT.

This rearrangement joins TRBV5-6 to TRBJ2-7; 9 positions match TRBD2. With 0 bases clipped from V and 0 bases from J, the junction kept 4 bases outside the gene matches. This CDR3 spans 16 amino acids. Germline values: CDR1 SGHDT, CDR2 YYEEEE. CDR3 amino acids: CASSLGFSGGSYEQYF. The CDR3 DNA is TGTGCCAGCAGCTTGGGTTTTAGCGGGGGCTCCTACGAGCAGTACTTC.

The table lists this clone with a count of one. One base separates it from a far larger clone, so it is likely a read error. Other DNA sequences in the same sample also yield this CDR3. The CDR3 nucleotides are TGTGCCAGCAGAAACTCCTACGAGCAGTACTTC. Translating gives CASRNSYEQYF. The V and J genes are TRBV7-8 and TRBJ2-7; no clear D gene. Trimming took off 6 bases at V and 0 bases at J, with 3 bases between the two ends. Germline V gene lookup returns CDR1 SGHVS and CDR2 FQNEAQ. The CDR3 is 11 amino acids.

The chain carries TRBV29-1 and TRBJ1-2; D may be TRBD1 (6 bases). Germline assignment: CDR1 SQVTM and CDR2 ANQGSEA. This CDR3 is 11 amino acids long. Trimming removed 6 bases at V and 4 bases at J, with 9 bases between. The CDR3 spells CSVEGVYGYTF. DNA for the CDR3: TGCAGCGTGGAGGGGGTCTATGGCTACACCTTC. Using reference TRBV29-1 and TRBJ1-2 for the parts outside the CDR3, the full variable domain is SAVISQKPSRDICQRGTSLTIQCQVDSQVTMMFWYRQQPGQSLTLIATANQGSEATYESGFVIDKFPISRPNLTFSTLTVSNMSPEDSSIYLCSVEGVYGYTFGSGTRLTVV.

V and J are TRBV18 and TRBJ2-5; possible D gene TRBD1, 6 bases. Per the germline V gene, CDR1 is KGHSH and CDR2 is LQKENI. CDR3 size: 16 residues. Trimming took 3 bases from V and 5 from J, leaving 19 bases between them. CDR3 in amino acids: CASSPGTGRKGETQYF. CDR3 nucleotide sequence: TGTGCCAGCTCACCGGGTACAGGGCGGAAAGGGGAGACCCAGTACTTC.

This clone was recorded a few times. The chain carries TRBV15 and TRBJ2-5; 7 nucleotides line up with TRBD2. Judging by the DNA end, TRBJ2-7 fits better; the J call may be wrong. CDR3 size: 15 residues. Germline values: CDR1 LNHNV, CDR2 YYDKDF (reference sequence). CDR3 DNA sequence: TGTGCCACCAGCAGAGGGGGGGGAGGAGGTCCCGAGCAGTACTTC. This translates into CATSRGGGGGPEQYF.

The chain links TRBV2 to TRBJ2-7, with D perhaps TRBD2 (7 bases). V shed 6 bases and J shed 2 bases, with 20 bases lying between them. Germline-derived CDR1 and CDR2 are SNHLY and FYNNEI. CDR3 length: 16 amino acids. CDR3 protein: CASRKRGGQETYEQYF. CDR3 coding DNA: TGTGCCAGCAGGAAAAGGGGGGGACAAGAAACCTACGAGCAGTACTTC.

The V call is TRBV27, the J call TRBJ2-1, with 12 nucleotides matching TRBD2. CDR1 and CDR2 from the germline V gene are MNHEY and SMNVEV (reference sequence). V lost 7 bases and J lost 6; bases outside the gene matches: 13. The CDR3 runs 17 residues. This CDR3 is CASTPASGRARGNEQFF. The CDR3 DNA reads TGTGCCAGCACCCCCGCTAGCGGGAGGGCTCGGGGCAATGAGCAGTTCTTC.

The chain employs TRBV28 and TRBJ2-7, with 8 nucleotides matching TRBD1. The germline gives CDR1 MDHEN, CDR2 SYDVKM. Trimming at V came to 5 bases and at J to 3 bases, leaving 12 bases not matched to a gene. The CDR3 contains 16 residues. This CDR3 is CASSPLGQVVGYEQYF. The CDR3 DNA reads TGTGCCAGCAGTCCGTTGGGACAGGTGGTGGGCTACGAGCAGTACTTC.

V is TRBV7-8 and J is TRBJ2-5; D call uncertain. There are 17 residues in the CDR3. Trimming cost V 6 bases and J 1 base, with 21 bases left between them. The germline V gene encodes CDR1 SGHVS and CDR2 FQNEAQ. The CDR3 sequence: CASRHTYADAVQETQYF. The CDR3 coding sequence is TGTGCCAGCAGACATACCTACGCAGACGCCGTCCAAGAGACCCAGTACTTC.